This T cell receptor beta chain emerged from a study of shared clonotypes between healthy human individuals. Study-wide findings and caveats: Rarefaction revealed incomplete sorted-subset sequencing despite large depth.

Method: immunoSEQ multiplex PCR; TCRdb's copy keeps in-frame clones and lacks some. The sample consists of millions of clones, more than 80% of them appearing once. Notes on this clone: What it recognizes is unknown.

Germline V gives CDR1 SGHAT, CDR2 FQDESV (reference sequence). V dropped 5 bases and J dropped 3 bases, with 10 bases sitting between them. The CDR3 sequence is 13 residues long. This receptor was obtained from a man aged 18 to 30 in good health. V usage is TRBV11-1 and J usage is TRBJ2-5, with D possibly being TRBD2 (5 bases). The specimen sequenced was naive CD4+ T cells sorted from blood. Documented subset: CD45RA+ positively selected. CDR3 amino acids: CASSPDGEETQYF. The CDR3 nucleotides read TGTGCCAGCAGCCCGGACGGGGAAGAGACCCAGTACTTC.